The 22 T cell receptor beta chains below come from one sample, sequenced in a study of regulatory T cells in long-lasting Graves disease. Time point here: newly diagnosed GD, antithyroid drugs for less than 3 months. From PBMCs, RNA was extracted and then used to make the TCR library. Libraries of TCR beta came from iRepertoire HTBI primers plus Arm-PCR of CDR3 regions. TCRdb analysed the multiplex PCR reads with MiXCR anew, one entry per CDR3 protein. The profile shows 450,000 to 600,000 distinct CDR3 sequences, roughly 12% of them singletons. These data also formed part of another study, on T cells in Graves' hyperthyroidism and ophthalmopathy.

Material: peripheral blood mononuclear cells (PBMCs), obtained at new diagnosis, from a patient treated with antithyroid drugs. These receptors originate from a man aged 25-45 years with Graves disease.

This clonotype appeared a few times. The rearrangement uses TRBV6-2 or TRBV6-3 and TRBJ2-7; 10 bases fit TRBD1. V trimming: 8 bases; J trimming: 7 bases; junction bases outside the gene matches: 5. CDR1 is MNHEY and CDR2 is SVGEGT in the germline V gene. There are 12 residues in the CDR3. The CDR3 DNA reads as TGTGCCAGCGGGGGACAGGGGTATGAGCAGTACTTC. Protein: CASGGQGYEQYF.

The chain employs TRBV7-9 and TRBJ2-1, with D uncertain. Trimming stripped 8 bases from V and 9 bases from J, with 11 bases between. There are 11 residues in the CDR3. CDR1 is SEHNR, CDR2 FQNEAQ, per germline (reference sequence). In nucleotides, the CDR3 is TGTGCCAGCGCCCGAGGCCCTGAGCAGTTCTTC. It is translated as CASARGPEQFF.

This clonotype was counted at least ten times. The chain links TRBV27 to TRBJ1-6; D unresolved. Deletions cut 4 bases from V and 2 bases from J, with 12 bases between. The CDR3 has 16 amino acids. The germline gives CDR1 MNHEY, CDR2 SMNVEV (reference sequence). CDR3 in DNA: TGTGCCAGCAGTTCATCGGGAGCTGCCTATAATTCACCCCTCCACTTT. It yields the protein CASSSSGAAYNSPLHF.

This clonotype was detected many times. This rearrangement joins TRBV20-1 to TRBJ2-3; 14 bases align to TRBD2. The germline V gene has CDR1 DFQATT and CDR2 SNEGSKA (reference sequence). The V and J ends lost 3 bases and 5 bases, in that order; junction bases with no gene match: 4. The CDR3 runs 15 residues. The CDR3 here is CSARGLAGVGDTQYF. The CDR3 bases are TGCAGTGCTAGGGGACTAGCGGGAGTCGGAGATACGCAGTATTTT.

In its sample, this clonotype was seen many times. The rearrangement links TRBV29-1 to TRBJ2-7, with D unresolved. Germline CDR1 reads SQVTM; CDR2 reads ANQGSEA. The CDR3 length is 13 residues. Trimming left V 0 bases short and J 7 bases short, with 13 bases between. The CDR3 protein is CSVEDQVRWEQYF. The CDR3 DNA reads TGCAGCGTTGAAGATCAGGTCAGATGGGAGCAGTACTTC.

This clonotype occurred a few times. The chain employs TRBV6-4 and TRBJ2-1; the match to TRBD2 covers 8 bases. Germline values: CDR1 MRHNA, CDR2 SNTAGT. After removal of 8 bases from V and 12 bases from J, the junction contained 15 bases not matched to a gene. The CDR3 loop spans 14 amino acids. The CDR3 reads CASGTGGLAGTQFF. Here the CDR3 DNA reads TGTGCCAGCGGGACGGGAGGGCTTGCCGGGACGCAGTTCTTC.

This clonotype occurred many times. The chain carries TRBV29-1 and TRBJ1-1; maybe TRBD1 (5 bases). From germline, CDR1 is SQVTM and CDR2 ANQGSEA. The CDR3 extends over 14 amino acids. Deletions cut 7 bases from V and 5 bases from J, with 20 bases between. The CDR3 region is CSGGRHLIGTEAFF. The DNA for the CDR3 is TGCAGCGGGGGACGGCACTTAATCGGGACTGAAGCTTTCTTT.

Details on this clonotype: At one boundary the junction diverges from the germline segment, which might be a read error. This chain uses TRBV5-8 with TRBJ2-5, with a weak D call TRBD2 (6 bases). Germline V gene data show CDR1 as SGHTS and CDR2 as YDEGEE. The CDR3 spans 16 residues. The CDR3 nucleotides read TGCGCCGGCAGCCAAGAAGGAGGGGCGAGAGGGGAGACCCAGTACTTC. Translated: CAGSQEGGARGETQYF.

There are many counts of this clonotype. The rearrangement joins TRBV7-9 to TRBJ1-2, with D possibly matching TRBD1 (5 bases). The germline CDR1 and CDR2 sequences are SEHNR and FQNEAQ (reference sequence). The CDR3 runs 15 residues. Trimming left V 5 bases short and J 8 bases short, with 21 bases between. The CDR3 sequence is CASSELQVAREGYTF. As DNA, the CDR3 is TGTGCCAGCAGCGAGCTACAGGTTGCTCGGGAGGGCTACACCTTC.

As concerns this clonotype: Given a much more abundant clone one base away, this may be a read error. This chain links TRBV6-2 or TRBV6-3 with TRBJ2-1, with D perhaps matching TRBD2 (6 bases). The length of the CDR3 is 15 residues. CDR1 MNHEY and CDR2 SVGEGT come from the germline V gene. V lost 7 bases and J lost 5, with 18 bases in between. CDR3 coding DNA: TGTGCCAGCACCAACGCGGGGATGGGGCACAATGAGCAGTTCTTC. Translation gives CASTNAGMGHNEQFF.

CDR3 in DNA: TGTGCCAGCTCACCACCAAGCGGGAGAACGCAGGAGCAGTACTTC. It translates to CASSPPSGRTQEQYF. The V gene is TRBV18, the J gene TRBJ2-7; 8 bases line up with TRBD2. The CDR3 length is 15 residues. The trim removed 0 bases at V and 7 bases at J, leaving 8 bases unmatched. Looked up from germline, CDR1 is KGHSH and CDR2 is LQKENI.

Many counts were recorded for this clonotype. CDR3 nucleotides: TGTGCCAGCAGCGTTAGCTCCGGGGAGCTGTTTTTT. Protein sequence: CASSVSSGELFF. The chain recombines TRBV7-2 with TRBJ2-2; D is unclear. V was cut by 5 bases and J by 6 bases, with 7 bases left in between. Germline loops: CDR1 SGHTA, CDR2 FQGNSA. The CDR3 totals 12 residues.

This clonotype was found a few times. This rearrangement joins TRBV3-1 to TRBJ2-5, with 8 bases matching TRBD2. Germline V gene lookup returns CDR1 LGHDT and CDR2 YNNKEL (reference sequence). The CDR3 is 17 amino acids. Trimming cost V 2 bases and J 1 base; bases outside gene matches: 9. The CDR3 nucleotides read TGTGCCAGCAGCCAATCTTGGGCGGGAGGTCTCCAAGAGACCCAGTACTTC. It specifies CASSQSWAGGLQETQYF.

V usage is TRBV4-2 and J usage is TRBJ2-7; D not certain. V was shortened by 4 bases and J by 2 bases, with 15 bases between the two germline ends. Germline lookup yields CDR1 LGHNA and CDR2 YNFKEQ. The CDR3 has 15 amino acids. The DNA of the CDR3 is TGTGCCAGCAGCCTAGGAGTAGGAATGACCTACGAGCAGTACTTC. Translating gives CASSLGVGMTYEQYF.

This clonotype occurred many times. The rearrangement uses TRBV28 and TRBJ2-1; 10 bases agree with TRBD2. The V gene's germline CDR1 is MDHEN and CDR2 SYDVKM. This CDR3 comprises 17 residues. With V trimmed by 0 bases and J by 4 bases, 6 bases remained unmatched. CDR3 in amino acids: CASSLWDLAGGYNEQFF. CDR3 nucleotide sequence: TGTGCCAGCAGTTTATGGGACTTAGCGGGAGGATACAATGAGCAGTTCTTC. The full variable domain, rest sourced from reference TRBV28 and TRBJ2-1, is DVKVTQSSRYLVKRTGEKVFLECVQDMDHENMFWYRQDPGLGLRLIYFSYDVKMKEKGDIPEGYSVSREKKERFSLILESASTNQTSMYLCASSLWDLAGGYNEQFFGPGTRLTVL.

The rearrangement links TRBV20-1 to TRBJ2-1; 10 bases agree with TRBD2. Trimming cost V 5 bases and J 7 bases; bases outside gene matches: 14. The CDR3 loop spans 16 amino acids. CDR1 DFQATT and CDR2 SNEGSKA come from the germline V gene (reference sequence). The chain's CDR3 is CSADTMGLAMDNEQFF. CDR3 sequence (DNA): TGCAGTGCTGATACCATGGGACTAGCGATGGATAATGAGCAGTTCTTC.

This clonotype has ten or more counts. The rearrangement joins TRBV12-3 or TRBV12-4 to TRBJ2-2; 7 nucleotides agree with TRBD2. This CDR3 contains 14 residues. The trim removed 8 bases at V and 3 bases at J, leaving 6 bases unmatched. The CDR3 DNA follows: TGTGCCAGCCGCTGGCTAGCGGACACCGGGGAGCTGTTTTTT. It translates to CASRWLADTGELFF.

The genes are TRBV6-1 and TRBJ2-4; 9 bases agree with TRBD1. The V gene end was trimmed by 6 bases and the J gene end by 7 bases; junction bases not matched to a gene: 7. The CDR3 has 14 residues. The V gene's germline CDR1 is MNHNS and CDR2 SASEGT. CDR3 DNA sequence: TGTGCCAGCAGCCTGACAGGGGGTTTGAACATTCAGTACTTC. Residues: CASSLTGGLNIQYF.

The chain is built from TRBV5-1 and TRBJ2-7; weak D call: TRBD2 (5 bases). V was shortened by 1 base and J by 1 base, with 18 bases between the two germline ends. Germline CDR1 is SGHRS and CDR2 is YFSETQ. This CDR3 contains 17 residues. CDR3 coding DNA: TGCGCCAGCAGCTTGAGGGTGGCGGAGGCCAAGTCCTACGAGCAGTACTTC. It yields the protein CASSLRVAEAKSYEQYF.

This clonotype was seen at least ten times. V is TRBV20-1 and J is TRBJ2-7, with D perhaps being TRBD1 or TRBD2 (5 bases each). V was cut by 0 bases and J by 5 bases, with 14 bases left in between. Germline-derived CDR1 and CDR2 are DFQATT and SNEGSKA (reference sequence). This CDR3 contains 14 residues. CDR3 amino acids: CSARDMGERNEQYF. The CDR3 coding sequence is TGCAGTGCTAGAGATATGGGGGAGAGAAACGAGCAGTACTTC.

The V and J genes are TRBV29-1 and TRBJ2-1; 9 positions match TRBD1. Germline CDR1 SQVTM, CDR2 ANQGSEA. This CDR3 has 12 amino acids. V lost 7 bases to trimming and J lost 10 bases; unmatched junction nucleotides: 8. The CDR3, as DNA: TGCAGCGCCCAGGGACAGGGAAACGAGCAGTTCTTC. Translated: CSAQGQGNEQFF.

This clonotype was detected a few times. The chain is built from TRBV7-9 and TRBJ2-7, with D perhaps TRBD1 or TRBD2 (6 bases each). V was trimmed by 6 bases and J by 4 bases, leaving 22 bases between them. Per germline, CDR1 SEHNR and CDR2 FQNEAQ (reference sequence). The CDR3 is 16 residues long. The CDR3 DNA sequence: TGTGCCAGCAGTGAAATGGGGGGCAGGAACCCATACGAGCAGTACTTC. Amino acids: CASSEMGGRNPYEQYF.